Below are 9 T cell receptor beta chains sequenced from a single sample in a study of patients and donors after allogeneic stem cell transplantation. TCRdb itself ran the RT-PCR reads through MiXCR, one entry per CDR3 protein. The sample shows about a million distinct CDR3 sequences, under 20% of them seen only once. The sequenced sample consisted of blood, either unsorted or a sorted T cell fraction (not recorded which). The source of these receptors is a human donor who was either an allogeneic HSCT recipient or a stem cell or donor lymphocyte infusion donor (not recorded which). It is not recorded whose cells these are; they may come from a transplant donor.

V and J are TRBV29-1 and TRBJ1-1; possibly TRBD1 for D (5 bases). The germline gives CDR1 SQVTM, CDR2 ANQGSEA. CDR3 length: 13 residues. V dropped 6 bases and J dropped 1 base, with 12 bases sitting between them. The CDR3: CSVPGPKNTEAFF. The CDR3 DNA follows: TGCAGCGTCCCGGGACCGAAGAACACTGAAGCTTTCTTT. The full variable domain, in which reference TRBV29-1 and TRBJ1-1 provide the parts outside the CDR3, is SAVISQKPSRDICQRGTSLTIQCQVDSQVTMMFWYRQQPGQSLTLIATANQGSEATYESGFVIDKFPISRPNLTFSTLTVSNMSPEDSSIYLCSVPGPKNTEAFFGQGTRLTVV.

The chain joins TRBV27 to TRBJ2-2; D is unclear. This CDR3 has 12 amino acids. CDR1 MNHEY and CDR2 SMNVEV come from the germline V gene (reference sequence). Between the trimmed V and J ends, which lost 9 bases and 8 bases, there was a span of 13 bases. The CDR3 sequence: CASGFMPGELFF. In nucleotides, the CDR3 is TGTGCCAGTGGTTTTATGCCGGGGGAGCTGTTTTTT.

This clonotype has more than one count but fewer than ten. The chain couples TRBV20-1 to TRBJ2-5, with 8 nucleotides matching TRBD1. In germline, CDR1 is DFQATT, CDR2 SNEGSKA (reference sequence). The trim removed 0 bases at V and 2 bases at J, leaving 5 bases unmatched. CDR3 length equals 15 residues. The CDR3 nucleotides read TGCAGTGCTAGAGAGACAGGGGAGCAGCAAGAGACCCAGTACTTC. Protein: CSARETGEQQETQYF.

This clonotype was counted only a few times. V is TRBV12-3 or TRBV12-4 and J is TRBJ1-5; maybe TRBD1 (5 bases). The ends were cut back, 5 bases at V and 5 bases at J, with 19 bases in the middle. The CDR3 spans 16 residues. DNA for the CDR3: TGTGCCAGCAGTCCCCGGGGAGCCAGGGCGGATCAGCCCCAGCATTTT. As protein: CASSPRGARADQPQHF.

This rearrangement joins TRBV7-2 to TRBJ1-2, with D hard to call. This CDR3 is built from 13 residues. CDR1 and CDR2 (germline): SGHTA, FQGNSA. Trimming stripped 3 bases from V and 3 bases from J, with 8 bases between. This CDR3 is CASSFNTHYGYTF. For the CDR3, the DNA is TGTGCCAGCAGCTTTAATACCCACTATGGCTACACCTTC.

This clonotype was observed a handful of times. This sequence joins TRBV5-1 and TRBJ2-3; TRBD2 aligns across 9 bases. This CDR3 is 15 amino acids long. J lost 5 bases, V lost 7 bases, and 11 bases had no gene match. Germline lookup yields CDR1 SGHRS and CDR2 YFSETQ. The CDR3 DNA is TGCGCCAGCGGGGTCCTCGCGGGGGGGCAAGATACGCAGTATTTT. Translation gives CASGVLAGGQDTQYF.

This chain connects TRBV15 to TRBJ1-3, with D possibly matching TRBD1 (5 bases). The CDR3 is made up of 14 amino acids. Germline CDR1 LNHNV, CDR2 YYDKDF (reference sequence). The V end lost 1 base, the J end lost 2 bases, and 6 bases lay between the germline ends. CDR3 DNA: TGTGCCACCAGCAGAGTGGGGGCTGGAAACACCATATATTTT. Its translation is CATSRVGAGNTIYF.

This clonotype has more than one count but fewer than ten. V is TRBV5-1 and J is TRBJ2-1, with D possibly being TRBD1 or TRBD2 (5 bases each). Trimming took 4 bases from V and 3 from J, leaving 17 bases between them. Germline CDR1 SGHRS, CDR2 YFSETQ. The CDR3 extends over 16 amino acids. The CDR3 reads CASSGGNRDLYNEQFF. CDR3 coding DNA: TGCGCCAGCAGCGGAGGAAACCGGGACCTCTACAATGAGCAGTTCTTC.

The chain joins TRBV3-1 to TRBJ2-5; D gene ambiguous. From germline, CDR1 is LGHDT and CDR2 YNNKEL (reference sequence). Trimming removed 4 bases at V and 0 bases at J, with 12 bases between. The length of the CDR3 is 15 residues. In DNA form, the CDR3 reads TGTGCCAGCAGCCCCCAAGCTTCGTACCAAGAGACCCAGTACTTC. This gives the protein CASSPQASYQETQYF.